Listed below are T cell receptor beta chains from one sample, sequenced in a study of blood T cell repertoires in COVID-19. Assay: immunoSEQ multiplex PCR; the TCRdb copy retains only in-frame clones and omits some. The data contain roughly 700,000 clones, just under 90% of them seen just once; the ten biggest clones take up about 0.24%. What was sequenced was peripheral blood. The receptors here all came from a woman between 18 and 29 years old with acute or convalescent COVID-19. The CDR3 runs from the conserved cysteine through the conserved F or W. Fields, in order: J gene, clone size, V gene, CDR3 length, D gene, CDR3 protein, CDR3 DNA. The D gene is left open where the match is weak. Rows give clone size only sometimes, using once, few, many, or a class for an expanded clone.

>TRBJ1-2|NA|TRBV5-8|18|NA
CASSLYHRQTTSNYGYTF
TGTGCCAGCAGCTTATACCACCGGCAGACTACATCTAACTATGGCTACACCTTC
>TRBJ1-1|NA|TRBV19|14|NA
CASNHFGENTEAFF
TGTGCCAGTAATCACTTCGGGGAGAACACTGAAGCTTTCTTT
>TRBJ1-2|NA|TRBV5-6|14|TRBD1
CASTRGQAYYGYTF
TGTGCCAGCACGCGGGGACAGGCTTACTATGGCTACACCTTC
>TRBJ2-1|NA|TRBV24-1|13|NA
CATSDLTRREQFF
TGTGCCACCAGTGATCTGACTAGGCGTGAGCAGTTCTTC
>TRBJ2-7|NA|TRBV10-3|13|NA
CAIRSVTFYEQYF
TGTGCCATCAGGAGTGTCACCTTTTACGAGCAGTACTTC
>TRBJ2-7|NA|TRBV3-1/TRBV3-2|16|TRBD1
CASSHPGQGGPYEQYF
TGTGCCAGCAGCCATCCGGGACAGGGAGGACCCTACGAGCAGTACTTC
>TRBJ1-2|few|TRBV4-1|15|NA
CASSPGRDNQWGYTF
TGCGCCAGCAGCCCAGGGAGGGACAATCAATGGGGCTACACCTTC
>TRBJ1-1|NA|TRBV3-1/TRBV3-2|13|NA
CASSQMYSQEAFF
TGTGCCAGCAGCCAAATGTACTCTCAAGAAGCTTTCTTT
>TRBJ1-4|once|TRBV27|15|NA
CASSFRQARNEKLFF
TGTGCCAGCAGTTTTAGACAGGCCCGTAATGAAAAACTGTTTTTT
>TRBJ1-2|NA|TRBV10-3|19|NA
CAISELLRQVRSFNYGYTF
TGTGCCATCAGTGAGTTACTACGACAGGTTCGATCTTTTAACTATGGCTACACCTTC
>TRBJ1-2|NA|TRBV2|13|NA
CASKEGMIYGYTF
TGTGCCAGCAAGGAGGGAATGATCTATGGCTACACCTTC
>TRBJ1-6|NA|TRBV6-1|17|NA
CASSELSTARSGSPLHF
TGTGCCAGCAGTGAATTGAGTACAGCCCGCTCTGGATCACCCCTCCACTTT
>TRBJ1-6|NA|TRBV29-1|14|TRBD1
CSVQGDSNNSPLHF
TGCAGCGTCCAAGGGGACAGCAATAATTCACCCCTCCACTTT
>TRBJ1-1|once|TRBV5-6|15|TRBD1
CASSLVDRANTEAFF
TGTGCCAGCAGCTTGGTCGACAGGGCGAACACTGAAGCTTTCTTT
>TRBJ1-4|NA|TRBV24-1|17|NA
CATKETRDPATNEKLFF
TGTGCCACCAAGGAGACCAGGGATCCTGCAACTAATGAAAAACTGTTTTTT
>TRBJ2-7|NA|TRBV3-1/TRBV3-2|16|TRBD1
CASSQERGTGGVEQYF
TGTGCCAGCAGCCAAGAAAGGGGGACAGGGGGCGTCGAGCAGTACTTC
>TRBJ2-3|NA|TRBV9|15|NA
CASSVEPSPLDTQYF
TGTGCCAGCAGCGTAGAGCCATCCCCCCTTGATACGCAGTATTTT
>TRBJ2-5|NA|TRBV6-5|14|TRBD1
CASRKGQGRETQYF
TGTGCCAGCAGGAAGGGACAGGGCCGGGAGACCCAGTACTTC
>TRBJ2-7|once|TRBV7-9|13|NA
CASSRGGSYEQYF
TGTGCCAGCAGCCGAGGCGGGTCTTACGAGCAGTACTTC
>TRBJ2-5|NA|TRBV3-1/TRBV3-2|16|NA
CASSFPPLTGQETQYF
TGTGCCAGCAGCTTCCCCCCTCTGACTGGCCAAGAGACCCAGTACTTC
>TRBJ1-3|NA|TRBV10-3|19|TRBD1
CAISGETGQTYFSGNTIYF
TGTGCCATCAGTGGGGAGACGGGACAGACGTACTTCTCTGGAAACACCATATATTTT
>TRBJ1-3|NA|TRBV24-1|16|NA
CATSDPRGSSGNTIYF
TGTGCCACCAGTGACCCGAGGGGGAGCTCTGGAAACACCATATATTTT
>TRBJ1-4|NA|TRBV6-1|15|TRBD1
CASSDTGGRGEKLFF
TGTGCCAGCAGTGATACAGGGGGCCGCGGTGAAAAACTGTTTTTT
>TRBJ1-1|NA|TRBV28|12|NA
CASRIGSTEAFF
TGTGCCAGCAGGATAGGGAGCACTGAAGCTTTCTTT
>TRBJ1-2|NA|TRBV6-5|15|TRBD1
CASSYSAGTGDGYTF
TGTGCCAGCAGTTACTCGGCGGGGACAGGGGATGGCTACACCTTC
>TRBJ2-5|NA|TRBV5-4|15|NA
CASSLGLTAQETQYF
TGTGCCAGCAGCTTGGGGCTGACAGCCCAAGAGACCCAGTACTTC
>TRBJ2-1|NA|TRBV9|16|TRBD2
CASSVVSSGLGGEQFF
TGTGCCAGCAGCGTAGTGTCTAGCGGCCTAGGCGGTGAGCAGTTCTTC
>TRBJ1-1|NA|TRBV6-5|15|NA
CASRAPQRMNTEAFF
TGTGCCAGCAGAGCACCGCAACGTATGAACACTGAAGCTTTCTTT
>TRBJ2-7|NA|TRBV11-2|13|TRBD1
CASSLRTGYEQYF
TGTGCCAGCAGCTTAAGGACAGGGTACGAGCAGTACTTC